The source of this T cell receptor beta chain is a study of CD8 T cells in Susac syndrome. TEMRA cells were enriched by FACS, while CD8+ and CD4+ T cells were obtained through a negative isolation that was performed magnetically. RNA, at roughly 0.5 to 1 ug, was reverse transcribed with random hexamers. TCRdb redid the calling of the immunoSEQ multiplex PCR reads with MiXCR, one entry per CDR3 protein. Altogether approximately 150,000 distinct CDR3 sequences are present, approximately 94% being singletons, with the ten largest covering 0.065% to 0.1%. There are 14 residues in the CDR3. Between the trimmed V and J ends, which lost 2 bases and 4 bases, there was a span of 14 bases. Looked up from germline, CDR1 is DFQATT and CDR2 is SNEGSKA (reference sequence).

The source of this sequence is a human donor in good health. Specimen: CD4+ T cells from PBMCs. The chain is built from TRBV20-1 and TRBJ1-1, with D perhaps matching TRBD1 (6 bases). The CDR3 bases are TGCAGTGCTAGACTTACAGGGTTGGGCACTGAAGCTTTCTTT. This translates into CSARLTGLGTEAFF.